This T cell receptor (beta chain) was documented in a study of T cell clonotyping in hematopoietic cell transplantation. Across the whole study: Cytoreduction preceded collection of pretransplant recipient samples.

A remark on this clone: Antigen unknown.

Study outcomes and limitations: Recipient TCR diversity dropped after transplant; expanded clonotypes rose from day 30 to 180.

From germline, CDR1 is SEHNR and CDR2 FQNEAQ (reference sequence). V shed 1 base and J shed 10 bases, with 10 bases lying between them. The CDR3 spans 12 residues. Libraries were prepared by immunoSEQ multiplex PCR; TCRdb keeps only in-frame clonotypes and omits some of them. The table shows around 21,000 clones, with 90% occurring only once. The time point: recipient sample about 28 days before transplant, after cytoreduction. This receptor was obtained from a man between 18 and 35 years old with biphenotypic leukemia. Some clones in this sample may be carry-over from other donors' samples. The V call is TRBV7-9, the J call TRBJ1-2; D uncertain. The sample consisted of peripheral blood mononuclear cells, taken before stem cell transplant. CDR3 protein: CASSLGRVAYTF. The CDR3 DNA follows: TGTGCCAGCAGCTTAGGAAGGGTCGCCTACACCTTC.